The rows below give T cell receptor beta chains drawn from one sample of a study of regulatory T cells in long-lasting Graves disease. One entry per CDR3 protein results from TCRdb running MiXCR on the multiplex PCR reads. Of fewer than 350,000 distinct CDR3 sequences in the sample, under 20% are singletons; the top ten hold about two fifths. The specimen was peripheral blood mononuclear cells (PBMCs), collected at new diagnosis, from a patient treated with antithyroid drugs. The receptors come from a female donor with Graves disease. Both conserved end residues are part of each CDR3. Fields, in order: V gene, J gene, clone size, D gene, CDR3 protein, CDR3 DNA. D genes are given only for firm matches. Where a row states a size, it is once, few, many or the class of an expanded clone; other rows omit it.

>TRBV5-1|TRBJ2-5|few|TRBD1
CASSLGEQGFVTETQYF
TGCGCCAGCAGCCTGGGGGAACAGGGGTTCGTCACGGAGACCCAGTACTTC
>TRBV28|TRBJ2-7|few|.
CASSFPSRDGDFYEQYF
TGTGCCAGCAGTTTCCCATCCCGGGACGGTGATTTCTACGAGCAGTACTTC
>TRBV5-6|TRBJ2-7|many|TRBD2
CASSSYRTSRDRNEQYF
TGTGCCAGCAGCTCATACCGGACTAGCCGGGATAGGAACGAGCAGTACTTC
>TRBV12-3/TRBV12-4|TRBJ2-7|many|.
CASTQGSYEQYF
TGTGCCAGCACCCAGGGTAGTTACGAGCAGTACTTC
>TRBV12-3/TRBV12-4|TRBJ1-6|many|TRBD1
CASSGTGRDSPLHF
TGTGCCAGCAGTGGGACAGGGAGGGATTCACCCCTCCACTTT
>TRBV12-3/TRBV12-4|TRBJ2-1|many|.
CASRGWGTQDNEQFF
TGTGCCAGCAGGGGTTGGGGGACTCAGGACAATGAGCAGTTCTTC
>TRBV6-9|TRBJ2-3|many|TRBD2
CASSYGGVADTQYF
TGTGCCAGCAGTTACGGGGGGGTGGCAGATACGCAGTATTTT
>TRBV27|TRBJ2-1|many|.
CASSLYSPTGLADNEQFF
TGTGCCAGCAGTTTATATTCCCCCACAGGCCTTGCCGACAATGAGCAGTTCTTC
>TRBV3-1|TRBJ2-3|many|TRBD2
CASSQDLLAGSDTQYF
TGTGCCAGCAGCCAAGATCTACTAGCGGGTTCAGATACGCAGTATTTT
>TRBV2|TRBJ2-7|.|.
CASRNWGQGGGDYEQYF
TGTGCCAGCAGGAACTGGGGCCAGGGAGGGGGGGATTACGAGCAGTACTTC
>TRBV5-5|TRBJ1-1|many|.
CASMAGTKMNTEAFF
TGTGCCAGCATGGCAGGGACCAAGATGAACACTGAAGCTTTCTTT
>TRBV20-1|TRBJ1-1|many|.
CSARQGSFRMNTEAFF
TGCAGTGCTAGACAGGGGTCCTTCCGAATGAACACTGAAGCTTTCTTT
>TRBV6-1|TRBJ2-7|.|TRBD2
CASTGTSGEQYF
TGTGCCAGCACGGGGACTAGCGGCGAGCAGTACTTC
>TRBV28|TRBJ2-7|many|.
CASSLTRQYEQYF
TGTGCCAGCAGTTTAACAAGACAGTACGAGCAGTACTTC
>TRBV18|TRBJ1-5|many|.
CASSQSGGRSNQPQHF
TGTGCCAGCTCACAGTCCGGGGGGCGAAGCAATCAGCCCCAGCATTTT
>TRBV6-5|TRBJ1-2|many|.
CASSYGQPRSYGYTF
TGTGCCAGCAGTTACGGACAGCCCAGGTCCTATGGCTACACCTTC
>TRBV5-6|TRBJ2-1|few|TRBD2
CASSYLTSGISYNEQFF
TGTGCCAGCAGCTACTTGACTAGCGGGATCTCCTACAATGAGCAGTTCTTC
>TRBV6-5|TRBJ1-2|many|TRBD1
CASSYRQGATGYTF
TGTGCCAGCAGTTACCGTCAGGGGGCGACCGGCTACACCTTC
>TRBV14|TRBJ2-1|many|TRBD2
CASSPRSPLAPSAKGEQFF
TGTGCCAGCAGCCCCCGGTCCCCACTAGCGCCTAGCGCTAAGGGTGAGCAGTTCTTC
>TRBV5-1|TRBJ2-1|many|.
CASSLRVGNNEQFF
TGCGCCAGCAGCCTCCGGGTAGGAAACAATGAGCAGTTCTTC
>TRBV28|TRBJ2-7|many|.
CASSAGTRLYEQYF
TGTGCCAGCAGCGCCGGGACTCGTTTGTACGAGCAGTACTTC
>TRBV5-5|TRBJ2-3|.|.
CASSHGPESDTQYF
TGTGCCAGCAGCCACGGTCCCGAATCGGATACGCAGTATTTT
>TRBV7-9|TRBJ1-1|few|TRBD1
CASSAGTGWSEAFF
TGTGCCAGCAGCGCCGGGACAGGGTGGTCTGAAGCTTTCTTT
>TRBV27|TRBJ2-1|.|TRBD2
CASSTPGLAGNEQFF
TGTGCCAGCAGTACGCCGGGACTAGCAGGCAATGAGCAGTTCTTC
>TRBV11-3|TRBJ2-1|many|.
CASSSGPSGSEQFF
TGTGCCAGCAGTTCGGGGCCATCGGGGAGTGAGCAGTTCTTC